This record concerns one T cell receptor beta chain sequence. Other DNA sequences from this sample encode an identical CDR3 as well. These data are taken from a study of shared clonotypes between healthy human individuals. Germline V lookup: CDR1 DFQATT, CDR2 SNEGSKA (reference sequence). The CDR3 extends over 11 amino acids. Deletions cut 3 bases from V and 2 bases from J, with 5 bases between. The method was immunoSEQ multiplex PCR; TCRdb's version includes in-frame clones alone and lacks a portion of them. The repertoire includes under 2,500,000 clones, approximately 94% of them detected once, and around 0.13% sits in the top ten.

The genes are TRBV20-1 and TRBJ2-7; no definite D call. Sequences were obtained from naive CD4+ T cells sorted from blood. As to subset: CD45RA+ positively selected. The sequence derives from a man younger than 35 in good health. CDR3 protein: CSARGTYEQYF. CDR3 DNA: TGCAGTGCTAGGGGTACCTACGAGCAGTACTTC.